The 2 T cell receptor beta chains given below trace back to one sample, sequenced in a study of CD8+CD57+ T cells in acquired aplastic anemia. Both TCR beta VDJ combination and CDR3 sequence profiling were carried out. Genomic DNA was the template for this profiling. TCRdb re-analysed the reads in MiXCR, keeping a single row per CDR3 protein. The sample has roughly 63,000 distinct CDR3 sequences, approximately 51% seen once; the top ten hold about 8.3%. The sample taken for sequencing was sorted CD4+, CD8+, or CD8+CD57+ T cells (not recorded which) from PBMCs. The receptors derive from a human donor in good health, serving as a control.

CDR3 sequence (DNA): TGTGCCAGCAGCTCAATTGGGGCTGCCTACGAGCAGTACTTC. Protein sequence: CASSSIGAAYEQYF. The J gene is TRBJ2-7, the V gene TRBV11-2, with D tentatively TRBD1 (5 bases). This CDR3 spans 14 amino acids. Trimming took off 4 bases at V and 2 bases at J, with 12 bases between the two ends. The V gene's germline CDR1 is SGHAT and CDR2 FQNNGV.

This chain uses TRBV2 with TRBJ2-1; the D is unclear. Trimming took 0 bases from V and 7 from J, leaving 10 bases between them. The CDR3 sequence is 14 residues long. Germline CDR1 SNHLY, CDR2 FYNNEI. The CDR3 loop reads CASSEAFLRNEQFF. CDR3 nucleotide sequence: TGTGCCAGCAGTGAAGCGTTTCTTCGTAATGAGCAGTTCTTC.